Listed below are T cell receptor beta chains from one sample, sequenced in a study of regulatory T cells in long-lasting Graves disease. TCRdb used MiXCR to reprocess the multiplex PCR reads, holding one entry per CDR3 protein. Altogether more than 650,000 distinct CDR3 sequences are present, approximately 31% being singletons, with the ten largest covering 35% to 55%. This specimen consisted of peripheral blood mononuclear cells (PBMCs), obtained when the disease was refractory, from a patient treated with antithyroid drugs. The receptor source for this set is a female donor with Graves disease. Both conserved end residues are part of each CDR3. D genes are given only for firm matches. For some rows the clone size is stated as once, few or many, or as a class when expanded; others skip it.

V	J	D	size	CDR3	DNA
TRBV7-9	TRBJ1-4	-	-	CASSLGRSSTNEKLFF	TGTGCCAGCAGCTTAGGAAGGTCTTCAACTAATGAAAAACTGTTTTTT
TRBV29-1	TRBJ2-7	-	once	CSVGTPNSYEQYF	TGCAGCGTGGGGACGCCCAACTCCTACGAGCAGTACTTC
TRBV28	TRBJ1-1	-	many	CASSFGASPEAFF	TGTGCCAGCAGTTTCGGGGCCTCACCTGAAGCTTTCTTT
TRBV11-2	TRBJ2-2	-	-	CASSPRVLNTGELFF	TGTGCCAGCAGCCCCAGGGTTCTCAACACCGGGGAGCTGTTTTTT
TRBV20-1	TRBJ2-7	-	few	CSARSLGSYEQYF	TGCAGTGCTAGAAGTCTGGGCTCCTACGAGCAGTACTTC
TRBV20-1	TRBJ1-1	-	-	CSARLRDKNTEAFF	TGCAGTGCTAGGCTGCGGGACAAGAACACTGAAGCTTTCTTT
TRBV20-1	TRBJ1-1	-	few	CSARAGQVGAAFF	TGCAGTGCTAGAGCGGGGCAGGTTGGTGCTGCTTTCTTT
TRBV6-2/TRBV6-3	TRBJ2-7	-	-	CANSYSSNRADEQYF	TGTGCCAACAGTTATTCTAGTAACAGGGCGGACGAGCAGTACTTC
TRBV25-1	TRBJ1-1	-	-	CASSDEPMNTEAFF	TGTGCCAGCAGTGACGAACCGATGAACACTGAAGCTTTCTTT
TRBV6-1	TRBJ1-5	-	many	CASPENRGYNQPQHF	TGTGCCAGTCCGGAGAACCGGGGTTACAATCAGCCCCAGCATTTT
TRBV14	TRBJ2-7	TRBD1	-	CASSPSQGMGYEQYF	TGTGCCAGCAGCCCATCACAGGGGATGGGCTACGAGCAGTACTTC
TRBV28	TRBJ1-4	TRBD1	many	CASSLDRADEKLFF	TGTGCCAGCAGCCTGGACAGGGCCGATGAAAAACTGTTTTTT
TRBV30	TRBJ2-3	-	few	CAWSEGEDTQYF	TGTGCCTGGAGTGAGGGGGAAGATACGCAGTATTTT
TRBV2	TRBJ2-7	-	-	CASSDGPSYEQYF	TGTGCCAGCAGTGACGGGCCATCCTACGAGCAGTACTTC
TRBV5-1	TRBJ1-3	-	-	CASAGTSGNTIYF	TGCGCCAGCGCTGGGACCTCTGGAAACACCATATATTTT
TRBV12-3/TRBV12-4	TRBJ2-2	-	-	CASSWGSSVNTGELFF	TGTGCCAGCAGTTGGGGGTCTAGCGTAAACACCGGGGAGCTGTTTTTT
TRBV29-1	TRBJ2-5	TRBD2	-	CSATRGLAGAEETQYF	TGCAGCGCTACCCGGGGGTTAGCGGGAGCAGAAGAGACCCAGTACTTC
TRBV13	TRBJ1-1	-	few	CASSLWEGPNTEAFF	TGTGCCAGCAGCTTATGGGAGGGGCCGAACACTGAAGCTTTCTTT
TRBV28	TRBJ1-5	-	-	CASSLVSQAQHF	TGTGCCAGCAGTTTGGTGTCCCAGGCCCAGCATTTT
TRBV20-1	TRBJ2-7	TRBD2	few	CSAILAGSYEQYF	TGCAGTGCAATACTAGCGGGATCGTACGAGCAGTACTTC
TRBV29-1	TRBJ2-7	TRBD1	few	CSVGSGTGFYEQYF	TGCAGCGTTGGTTCCGGGACAGGGTTTTACGAGCAGTACTTC
TRBV12-3/TRBV12-4	TRBJ2-5	-	-	CASSSPHRDLQETQYF	TGTGCCAGCAGTTCACCCCACCGGGACCTACAAGAGACCCAGTACTTC
TRBV5-6	TRBJ2-5	-	once	CASSWTIQETQYF	TGTGCCAGCAGCTGGACTATCCAAGAGACCCAGTACTTC
TRBV13	TRBJ2-1	TRBD1	-	CASSDDDRGRQFF	TGTGCCAGCAGCGATGACGACAGGGGGCGGCAGTTCTTC
TRBV12-5	TRBJ1-1	-	-	CASGFGTNTEAFF	TGTGCTAGTGGTTTTGGGACAAACACTGAAGCTTTCTTT
TRBV5-1	TRBJ1-1	TRBD1	-	CASSVKGAHTEAFF	TGCGCCAGCAGCGTTAAGGGGGCCCACACTGAAGCTTTCTTT
TRBV6-1	TRBJ2-7	-	-	CATQRSDRYEQYF	TGTGCCACCCAGCGGTCCGATCGGTACGAGCAGTACTTC
TRBV20-1	TRBJ1-1	-	few	CSARDPGTNTEAFF	TGCAGTGCTAGAGATCCGGGAACGAACACTGAAGCTTTCTTT
TRBV13	TRBJ2-7	-	many	CASSLTPNEQYF	TGTGCCAGCAGCCTCACGCCTAACGAGCAGTACTTC
TRBV7-3	TRBJ1-1	-	-	CASRSSVLHTEAFF	TGTGCCAGCAGATCCAGCGTATTACACACTGAAGCTTTCTTT
TRBV6-2/TRBV6-3	TRBJ1-2	-	-	CASSYGRNLNYGYTF	TGTGCCAGCAGTTACGGAAGGAATCTAAACTATGGCTACACCTTC
TRBV30	TRBJ1-2	-	-	CAWTRASPYGYTF	TGTGCCTGGACTCGGGCCAGCCCCTATGGCTACACCTTC
TRBV12-3/TRBV12-4	TRBJ2-6	-	-	CASRRSQGLSGANVLTF	TGTGCCAGCAGACGATCGCAGGGGTTGTCTGGGGCCAACGTCCTGACTTTC
TRBV27	TRBJ1-2	-	-	CASSLDPAGYGYTF	TGTGCCAGCAGTCTCGACCCGGCGGGGTATGGCTACACCTTC
TRBV28	TRBJ2-2	-	-	CASSLRVSPKLFF	TGTGCCAGCAGTTTAAGGGTATCCCCGAAGCTGTTTTTT
TRBV28	TRBJ1-6	TRBD1	-	CASSESGTVNSPLHF	TGTGCCAGCAGTGAATCTGGGACAGTTAATTCACCCCTCCACTTT
TRBV20-1	TRBJ1-5	-	-	CSARVGGNGNQPQHF	TGCAGTGCTAGAGTCGGAGGGAATGGCAATCAGCCCCAGCATTTT
TRBV6-1	TRBJ1-5	-	few	CASRPGSMNQPQHF	TGTGCCAGCAGGCCCGGGTCGATGAATCAGCCCCAGCATTTT
TRBV7-3	TRBJ2-2	-	-	CANSSITGELFF	TGTGCCAACAGCTCCATTACCGGGGAGCTGTTTTTT
TRBV6-5	TRBJ2-7	TRBD2	few	CASSYTSGSGTRAYEQYF	TGTGCCAGCAGTTATACTAGCGGTTCCGGGACTAGGGCCTACGAGCAGTACTTC
TRBV27	TRBJ1-6	-	-	CASSRPWAGPSPLHF	TGTGCCAGCAGCCGACCCTGGGCAGGACCATCACCCCTCCACTTT
TRBV2	TRBJ1-4	-	-	CASGSLRGLRELFF	TGTGCCAGCGGCTCCCTCCGGGGTCTGAGGGAACTGTTTTTT
TRBV10-3	TRBJ1-1	-	-	CAITGGGPMNTEAFF	TGTGCCATCACCGGGGGCGGACCGATGAACACTGAAGCTTTCTTT
TRBV11-3	TRBJ1-1	TRBD1	few	CASSAYRGTEAFF	TGTGCCAGCAGCGCCTACAGGGGGACTGAAGCTTTCTTT